This TCR beta chain comes out of a study of STAT5B mutations in CD4+ large granular lymphocyte leukemia. For the study at large: The CDR3 'QG' motif was associated with a particular HLA allele among healthy donors.

Methods used by the authors: Lowest detectable productive clonotype frequency was 2.59 x 10-5. Sequencing was performed with immunoSEQ multiplex PCR; in TCRdb, only in-frame clones are kept and a portion is missing. D and trimming come from the DNA, and the V and J calls and clone size come from that table. The sample holds about 24,000 clones, around 81% seen once. In this sample, this clone turned up a few times. Source material: CD4+ T cells from blood buffy coats. The receptor was isolated from a human donor in good health.

The CDR3 here is CASSLLGNTEAFF. CDR3 coding DNA: TGTGCCAGCAGCTTACTGGGGAACACTGAAGCTTTCTTT. The chain carries TRBV7-9 and TRBJ1-1; D is unclear. The CDR3 sequence is 13 residues long. Trimming left V 2 bases short and J 1 base short, with 5 bases between. The germline CDR1 and CDR2 sequences are SEHNR and FQNEAQ (reference sequence).